The 7 T cell receptor beta chains given below trace back to one sample, sequenced in a study of blood T cell repertoires in COVID-19. The method was immunoSEQ multiplex PCR; TCRdb's version includes in-frame clones alone and lacks a portion of them. In the table there are over 300,000 clones, roughly nine tenths of which are singletons. Specimen: peripheral blood. These receptors were collected from a young man who had recovered from COVID-19.

The V gene is TRBV6-6, the J gene TRBJ2-3; 7 positions match TRBD2. This CDR3 is 14 amino acids long. Per the germline V gene, CDR1 is MNHNY and CDR2 is SVGAGI (reference sequence). Trimming at V came to 7 bases and at J to 6 bases, leaving 10 bases not matched to a gene. The CDR3 sequence is CASTPGGRRDTQYF. The CDR3, as DNA: TGTGCCAGCACACCGGGAGGCCGGCGGGATACGCAGTATTTT.

The chain combines TRBV5-1 with TRBJ2-1, with D possibly TRBD2 on 5 matching bases. This CDR3 is 16 amino acids long. CDR1 and CDR2 (germline): SGHRS, YFSETQ. Trimming left V 3 bases short and J 5 bases short, with 18 bases between. The CDR3 region is CASSSGTSPGDNEQFF. Here the CDR3 DNA reads TGCGCCAGCAGCTCCGGAACTAGTCCGGGCGACAATGAGCAGTTCTTC.

The chain has TRBV19 and TRBJ2-3; the D is unclear. V was cut by 6 bases and J by 5 bases, with 12 bases left in between. The CDR3 sequence is 13 residues long. In germline, CDR1 is LNHDA, CDR2 SQIVND (reference sequence). CDR3 in DNA: TGTGCCAGTAGCCCCCCTACCGAAGATACGCAGTATTTT. Its protein is CASSPPTEDTQYF.

The V gene is TRBV6-2 or TRBV6-3, the J gene TRBJ2-1; 8 positions agree with TRBD2. V shed 6 bases and J 3 bases; nucleotides not matched to a gene: 10. This CDR3 region has 16 residues. Germline values: CDR1 MNHEY, CDR2 SVGEGT. In DNA form, the CDR3 reads TGTGCCAGCAGCTCTTACTCCGGGGGGGGCTACAATGAGCAGTTCTTC. Amino acid sequence: CASSSYSGGGYNEQFF.

V gene TRBV27 combines with J gene TRBJ2-5; D may be TRBD2 (5 bases). The germline V gene encodes CDR1 MNHEY and CDR2 SMNVEV (reference sequence). This CDR3 region has 16 residues. The V end was cut by 4 bases, the J end by 1 base, with 16 bases between. CDR3 coding DNA: TGTGCCAGCAGTTCTCTCTATACGGGGATCCAAGAGACCCAGTACTTC. It translates to CASSSLYTGIQETQYF.

The V call is TRBV11-2, the J call TRBJ2-7, with TRBD1 matching 9 bases. V lost 1 base, J lost 2 bases, and 9 bases stayed unmatched. In germline, CDR1 is SGHAT, CDR2 FQNNGV. The CDR3 is 17 amino acids. In DNA, the CDR3 is TGTGCCAGCAGCTTAGGAACAGGGGGCGCGACCACCTACGAGCAGTACTTC. Protein sequence: CASSLGTGGATTYEQYF.

The rearrangement uses TRBV12-3 or TRBV12-4 and TRBJ1-1; 9 nucleotides agree with TRBD1. V gave up 1 base and J gave up 11 bases; unmatched junction bases: 2. This CDR3 has 12 residues. The CDR3 here is CASSLGTGDAFF. The CDR3 nucleotides are TGTGCCAGCAGTTTAGGGACAGGGGATGCTTTCTTT.